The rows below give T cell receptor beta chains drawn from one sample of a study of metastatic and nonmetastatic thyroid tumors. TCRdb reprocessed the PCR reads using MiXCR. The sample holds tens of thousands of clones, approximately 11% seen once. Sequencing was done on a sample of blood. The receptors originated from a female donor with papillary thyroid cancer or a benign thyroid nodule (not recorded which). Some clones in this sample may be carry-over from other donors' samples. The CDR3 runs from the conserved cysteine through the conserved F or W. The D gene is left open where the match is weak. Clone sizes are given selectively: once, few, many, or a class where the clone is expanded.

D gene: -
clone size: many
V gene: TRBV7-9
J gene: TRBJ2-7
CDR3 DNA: TGTGCCAGCAGCTTTCTAGATGCCTACGAGCAGTACTTC
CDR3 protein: CASSFLDAYEQYF

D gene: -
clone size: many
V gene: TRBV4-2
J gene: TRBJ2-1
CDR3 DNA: TGTGCCAGCAGCCAAGGGGCGGGGTATTTTGGTGAGCAGTTCTTC
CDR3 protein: CASSQGAGYFGEQFF

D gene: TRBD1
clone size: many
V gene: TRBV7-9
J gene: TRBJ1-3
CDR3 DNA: TGTGCCAGCAGCACGGGACAGAGCTCTGGAAACACCATATATTTT
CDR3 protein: CASSTGQSSGNTIYF

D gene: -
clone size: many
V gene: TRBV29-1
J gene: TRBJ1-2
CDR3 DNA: TGCAGCAAGTGGGGGGACCAGGGCTACACCTTC
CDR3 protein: CSKWGDQGYTF

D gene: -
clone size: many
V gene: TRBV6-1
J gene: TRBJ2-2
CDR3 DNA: TGTGCCACCACGCAGAGGCTTACCGGGGAGCTGTTTTTT
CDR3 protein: CATTQRLTGELFF

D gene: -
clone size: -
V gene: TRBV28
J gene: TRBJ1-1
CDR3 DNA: TGTGCCAGCATGCCGGAGAACACTGAAGCTTTCTTT
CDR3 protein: CASMPENTEAFF

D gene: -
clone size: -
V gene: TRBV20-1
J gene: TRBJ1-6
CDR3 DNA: TGCAGTGCTAGAGACCAGAATTCACCCCTCCACTTT
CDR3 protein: CSARDQNSPLHF

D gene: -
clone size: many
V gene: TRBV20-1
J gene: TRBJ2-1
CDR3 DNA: TGCAGTGCTAGAGATGCGAAGCGGCAAAACAATGAGCAGTTCTTC
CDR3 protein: CSARDAKRQNNEQFF

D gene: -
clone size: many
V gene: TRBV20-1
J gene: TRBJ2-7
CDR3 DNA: TGCAGTGCTAGCGGCGACTCCTACGAGCAGTACTTC
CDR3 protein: CSASGDSYEQYF

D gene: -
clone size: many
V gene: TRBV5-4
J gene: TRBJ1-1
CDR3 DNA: TGTGCCAGCAGCTTGGAACAGCTAAACACTGAAGCTTTCTTT
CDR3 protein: CASSLEQLNTEAFF

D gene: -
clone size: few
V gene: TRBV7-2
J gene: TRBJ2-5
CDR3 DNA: TGTGCCAGCAGCTGGGTTGGACGGATAAATAGGGAGACCCAGTACTTC
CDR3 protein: CASSWVGRINRETQYF

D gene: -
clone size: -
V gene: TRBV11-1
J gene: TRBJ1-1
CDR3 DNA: TGTGCCAGCAGTTTAGCGACAGGTTTCAGCATGAACGCTGAAGCTTTCTTT
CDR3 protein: CASSLATGFSMNAEAFF

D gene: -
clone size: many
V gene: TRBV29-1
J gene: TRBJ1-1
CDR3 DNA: TGCAGCGTTGGTCGGCCCTCGGGCACTGAAGCTTTCTTT
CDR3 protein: CSVGRPSGTEAFF

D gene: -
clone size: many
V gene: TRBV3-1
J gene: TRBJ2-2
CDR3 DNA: TGTGCCAGCAGCCAGGGCAAGCCCACCGGGGAGCTGTTTTTT
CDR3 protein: CASSQGKPTGELFF

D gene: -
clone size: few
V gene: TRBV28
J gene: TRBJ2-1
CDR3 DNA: TGTGCCAGCAGTTTATTTGCGGACAATGAGCAGTTCTTC
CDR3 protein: CASSLFADNEQFF

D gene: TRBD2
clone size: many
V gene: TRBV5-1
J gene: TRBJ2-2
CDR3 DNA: TGCGCCAGCAGCACCGGACTAGCGGGAGTCGGCGGGGAGCTGTTTTTT
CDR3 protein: CASSTGLAGVGGELFF

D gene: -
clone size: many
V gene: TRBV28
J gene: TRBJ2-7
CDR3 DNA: TGTGCCAGCAGTTTCTGGGGGACGAGCTCCTACGAGCAGTACTTC
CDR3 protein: CASSFWGTSSYEQYF

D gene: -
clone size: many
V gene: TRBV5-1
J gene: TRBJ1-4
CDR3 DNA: TGCGCCAGCAGCTTGGGAGGCCAGGGAAGAGAAAAACTGTTTTTT
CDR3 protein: CASSLGGQGREKLFF

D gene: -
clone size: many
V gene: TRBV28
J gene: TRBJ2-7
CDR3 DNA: TGTGCCAGCAAGGAGGGCGTTTACGAGCAGTACTTC
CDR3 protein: CASKEGVYEQYF

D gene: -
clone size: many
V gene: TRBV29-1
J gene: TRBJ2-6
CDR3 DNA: TGCAGCGCACAGGGGACTCGGGGGGCCAACGTCCTGACTTTC
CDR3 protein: CSAQGTRGANVLTF

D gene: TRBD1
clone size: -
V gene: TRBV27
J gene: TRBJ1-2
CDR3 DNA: TGTGCCAGCAGTTCAGTAACAGGGGGTCTGTGCTACACCTTC
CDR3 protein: CASSSVTGGLCYTF

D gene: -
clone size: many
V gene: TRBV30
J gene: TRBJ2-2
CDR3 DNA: TGTGCCTGGAGTATGGACACCGGGGAGCTGTTTTTT
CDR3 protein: CAWSMDTGELFF

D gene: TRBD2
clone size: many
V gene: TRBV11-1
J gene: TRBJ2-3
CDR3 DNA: TGTGCCAGCAGCAGCCCATGGGGAGGGCGGAACACAGATACGCAGTATTTT
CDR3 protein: CASSSPWGGRNTDTQYF

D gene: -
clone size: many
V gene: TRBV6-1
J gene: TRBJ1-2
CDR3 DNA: TGTGCCAGCAGTGAAGGGCCCCAGGGGTATGGCTACACCTTC
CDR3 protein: CASSEGPQGYGYTF

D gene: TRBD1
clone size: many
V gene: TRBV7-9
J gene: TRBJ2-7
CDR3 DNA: TGTGCCAGCAGCTTAGTGACAGGGAGTGTCCACGAGCAGTACTTC
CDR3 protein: CASSLVTGSVHEQYF

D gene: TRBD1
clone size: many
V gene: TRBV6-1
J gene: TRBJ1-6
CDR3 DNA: TGTGCCAGCAGCCAAACGACAGGGTCTAATTCACCCCTCCACTTT
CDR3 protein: CASSQTTGSNSPLHF

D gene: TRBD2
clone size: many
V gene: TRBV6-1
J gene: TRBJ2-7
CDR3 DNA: TGTGCCAGCAAGCTGACTAGCGGGTCCTACGAGCAGTACTTC
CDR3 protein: CASKLTSGSYEQYF

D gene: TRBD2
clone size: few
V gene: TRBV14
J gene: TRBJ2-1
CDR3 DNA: TGTGCCAGCAGCTCCTTAACTAGCGGGCTGAGGGGGCAGTTCTTC
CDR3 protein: CASSSLTSGLRGQFF

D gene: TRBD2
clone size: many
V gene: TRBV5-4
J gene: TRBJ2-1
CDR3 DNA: TGTGCCAGCAGCTCGGAGACTAGCGCCCACAATGAGCAGTTCTTC
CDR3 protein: CASSSETSAHNEQFF

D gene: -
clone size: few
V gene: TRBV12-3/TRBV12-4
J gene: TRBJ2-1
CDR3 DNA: TGTGCCAGCAGCTTGGACAGTCCAGAGCAGTTCTTC
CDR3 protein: CASSLDSPEQFF

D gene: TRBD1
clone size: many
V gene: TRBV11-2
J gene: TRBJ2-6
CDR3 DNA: TGTGCCAGCAGCCTCGGGACAGGGGGCGATGGTGGGGCCAACGTCCTGACTTTC
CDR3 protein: CASSLGTGGDGGANVLTF

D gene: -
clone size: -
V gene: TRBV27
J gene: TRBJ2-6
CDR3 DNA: TGTGCCAGCAGTGCCCGGGTCTCTGGGGCCAACGTCCTGACTTTC
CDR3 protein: CASSARVSGANVLTF

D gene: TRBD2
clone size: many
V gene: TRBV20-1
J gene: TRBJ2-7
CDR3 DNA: TGCAGTGCTAGGCCAGCGGGGGCCCCCTACGAGCAGTACTTC
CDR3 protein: CSARPAGAPYEQYF

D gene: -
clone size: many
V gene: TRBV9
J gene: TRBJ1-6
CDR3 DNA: TGTGCCAGCAGCGTAGCGCAGGGAACTAGTTCACCCCTCCACTTT
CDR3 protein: CASSVAQGTSSPLHF

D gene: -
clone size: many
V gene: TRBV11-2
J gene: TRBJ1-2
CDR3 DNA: TGTGCCAGCAGCTTAGACCCCCAAGGACGGATCTATGGCTACACCTTC
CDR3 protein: CASSLDPQGRIYGYTF

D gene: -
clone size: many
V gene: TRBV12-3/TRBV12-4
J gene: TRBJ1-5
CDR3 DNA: TGTGCCAGCAGTTTGGCTGCCAGGCCCCAGCATTTT
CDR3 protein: CASSLAARPQHF

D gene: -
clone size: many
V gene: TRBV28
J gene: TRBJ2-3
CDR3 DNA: TGTGCCAGCAGTTCTGGACAACTGAGTACAGATACGCAGTATTTT
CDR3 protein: CASSSGQLSTDTQYF

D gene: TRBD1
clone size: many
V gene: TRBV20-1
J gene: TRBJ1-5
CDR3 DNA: TGCAGTGCAACAACAGGGGGCCTAAATCAGCCCCAGCATTTT
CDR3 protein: CSATTGGLNQPQHF

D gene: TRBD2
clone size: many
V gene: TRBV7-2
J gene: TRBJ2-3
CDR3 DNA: TGTGCCAGCAGCTTAGCGCTAAAGGGCGGGGGAGCCACAGATACGCAGTATTTT
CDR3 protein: CASSLALKGGGATDTQYF

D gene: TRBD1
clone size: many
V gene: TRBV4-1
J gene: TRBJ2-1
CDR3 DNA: TGCGCCAGCAGCCAAGATCCAGGGGGCGCCTACAATGAGCAGTTCTTC
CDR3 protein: CASSQDPGGAYNEQFF

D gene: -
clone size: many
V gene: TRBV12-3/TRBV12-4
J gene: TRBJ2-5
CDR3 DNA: TGTGCCAGCAGCACAGGGTCGGAGACCCAGTACTTC
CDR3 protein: CASSTGSETQYF

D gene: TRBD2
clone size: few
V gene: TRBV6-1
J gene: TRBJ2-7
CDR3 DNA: TGTGCCAGCAGCCGCAAACTAGCGGGAGCCCACGAGCAGTACTTC
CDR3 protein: CASSRKLAGAHEQYF

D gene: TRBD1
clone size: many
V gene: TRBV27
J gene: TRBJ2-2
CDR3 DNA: TGTGCCAGCAGTTTTGCCAGGGGGACACCTCGTGGCACCGGGGAGCTGTTTTTT
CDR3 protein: CASSFARGTPRGTGELFF

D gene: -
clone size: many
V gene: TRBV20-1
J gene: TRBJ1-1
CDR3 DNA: TGCAGTGCTAGATCGAGAGGAAAGACAGGACTGAACACTGAAGCTTTCTTT
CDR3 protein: CSARSRGKTGLNTEAFF

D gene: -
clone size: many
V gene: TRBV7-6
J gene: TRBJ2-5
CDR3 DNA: TGTGCCAGCAGCTTAGTTGGCGAGACCCAGTACTTC
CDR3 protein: CASSLVGETQYF

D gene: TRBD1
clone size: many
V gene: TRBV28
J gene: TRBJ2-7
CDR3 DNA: TGTGCCAGCAGTTCGCAGGGGGCACTAGACGAGCAGTACTTC
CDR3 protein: CASSSQGALDEQYF

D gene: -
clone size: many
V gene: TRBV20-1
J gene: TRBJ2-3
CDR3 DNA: TGCAGCGCGGCCCCTTTCACAGATACGCAGTATTTT
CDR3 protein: CSAAPFTDTQYF

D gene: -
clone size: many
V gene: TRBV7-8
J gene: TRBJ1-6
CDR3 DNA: TGTGCCAGCAGCTTAGGGACTGTCAAGGGGAGCTCCTATAATTCACCCCTCCACTTT
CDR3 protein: CASSLGTVKGSSYNSPLHF

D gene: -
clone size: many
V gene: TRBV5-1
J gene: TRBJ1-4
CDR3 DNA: TGCGCCAGCAGCTTGGCCAGGCGGGCTGCTGAAAAACTGTTTTTT
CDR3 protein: CASSLARRAAEKLFF